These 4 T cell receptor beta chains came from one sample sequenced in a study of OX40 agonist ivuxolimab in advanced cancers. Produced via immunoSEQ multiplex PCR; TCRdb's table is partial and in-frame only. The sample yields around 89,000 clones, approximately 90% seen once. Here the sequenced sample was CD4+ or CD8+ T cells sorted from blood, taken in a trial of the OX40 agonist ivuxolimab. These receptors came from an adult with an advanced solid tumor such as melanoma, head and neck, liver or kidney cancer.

The CDR3: CASSLQTSSDEQFF. In nucleotides, the CDR3 is TGCGCCAGCAGCTTACAGACTAGCAGTGATGAGCAGTTCTTC. The V and J genes are TRBV5-1 and TRBJ2-1; 7 nucleotides match TRBD2. Germline V gene data show CDR1 as SGHRS and CDR2 as YFSETQ. CDR3 length: 14 amino acids. J lost 8 bases, V lost 2 bases, and 7 bases had no gene match.

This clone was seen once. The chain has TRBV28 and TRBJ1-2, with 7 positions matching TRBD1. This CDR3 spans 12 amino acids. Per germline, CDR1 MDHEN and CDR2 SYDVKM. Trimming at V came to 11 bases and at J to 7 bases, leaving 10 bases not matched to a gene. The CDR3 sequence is CAAGGLSGGYTF. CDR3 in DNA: TGTGCCGCAGGGGGGCTATCTGGTGGCTACACCTTC.

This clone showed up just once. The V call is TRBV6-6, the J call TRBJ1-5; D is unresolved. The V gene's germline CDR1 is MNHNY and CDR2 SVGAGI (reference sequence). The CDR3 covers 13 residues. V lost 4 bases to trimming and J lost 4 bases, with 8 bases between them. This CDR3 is CASSLGWNQPQHF. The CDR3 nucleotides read TGTGCCAGCAGTTTGGGATGGAATCAGCCCCAGCATTTT.

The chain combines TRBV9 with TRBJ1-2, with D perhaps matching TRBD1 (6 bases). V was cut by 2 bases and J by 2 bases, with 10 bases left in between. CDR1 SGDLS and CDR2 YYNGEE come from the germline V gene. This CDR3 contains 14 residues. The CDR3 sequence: CASSVTGHNYGYTF. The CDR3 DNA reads TGTGCCAGCAGCGTTACAGGGCACAACTATGGCTACACCTTC.